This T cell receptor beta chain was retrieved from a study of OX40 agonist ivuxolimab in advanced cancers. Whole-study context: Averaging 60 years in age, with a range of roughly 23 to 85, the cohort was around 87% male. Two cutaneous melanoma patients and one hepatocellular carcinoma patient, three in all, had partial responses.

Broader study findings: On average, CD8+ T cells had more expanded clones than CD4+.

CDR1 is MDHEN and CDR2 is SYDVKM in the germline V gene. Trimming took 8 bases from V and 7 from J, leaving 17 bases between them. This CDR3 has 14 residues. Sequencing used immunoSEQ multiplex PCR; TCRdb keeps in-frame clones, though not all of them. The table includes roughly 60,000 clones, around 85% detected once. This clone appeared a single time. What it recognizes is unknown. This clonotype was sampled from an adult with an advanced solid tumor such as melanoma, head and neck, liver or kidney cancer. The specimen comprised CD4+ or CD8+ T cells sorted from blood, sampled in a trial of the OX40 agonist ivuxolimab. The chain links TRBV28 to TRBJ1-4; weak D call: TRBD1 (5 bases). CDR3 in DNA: TGTGCCAGCTCCGCTTCGCTGGGGGGTGAAAAACTGTTTTTT. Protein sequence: CASSASLGGEKLFF.